This TCR beta chain was sequenced in a study of blood T cells in healthy people across ages. Trimming removed 2 bases at V and 2 bases at J, with 3 bases between. Germline loops: CDR1 MNHNY, CDR2 SVGAGI (reference sequence). The CDR3 runs 13 residues. Combining a sample-barcoded 5' primer with a J-beta primer mix, a second PCR ran for roughly 7 to 12 cycles. In TCRdb, the 5' RACE reads were re-called with MiXCR into one record per CDR3 protein. Of 650,000 to 700,000 distinct CDR3 sequences listed, over 40% are singletons. Sequenced: blood. The TCR comes from a woman older than 75 in good health. The rearrangement joins TRBV6-6 to TRBJ1-4; no definite D call. CDR3 in amino acids: CASSYRTNEKLFF. CDR3 sequence (DNA): TGTGCCAGCAGTTACAGGACTAATGAAAAACTGTTTTTT.